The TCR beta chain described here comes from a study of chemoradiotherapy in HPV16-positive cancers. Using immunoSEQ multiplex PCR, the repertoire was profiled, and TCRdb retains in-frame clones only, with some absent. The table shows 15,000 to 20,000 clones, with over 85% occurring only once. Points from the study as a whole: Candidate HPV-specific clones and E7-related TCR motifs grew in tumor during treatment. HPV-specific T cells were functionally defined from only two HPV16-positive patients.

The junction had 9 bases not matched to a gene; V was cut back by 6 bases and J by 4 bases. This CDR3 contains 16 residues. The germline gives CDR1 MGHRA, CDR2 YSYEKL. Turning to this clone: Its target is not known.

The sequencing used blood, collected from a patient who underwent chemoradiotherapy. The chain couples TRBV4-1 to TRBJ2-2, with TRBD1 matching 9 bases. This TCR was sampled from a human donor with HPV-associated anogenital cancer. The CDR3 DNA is TGCGCCAGCAGGTATCCGGGACAGGGTCGCACCGGGGAGCTGTTTTTT. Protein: CASRYPGQGRTGELFF.